This entry describes one T cell receptor (beta chain). Its antigen remains unknown. This entry is derived from a study of cytomegalovirus exposure and HLA in healthy donors. V dropped 3 bases and J dropped 0 bases, with 9 bases sitting between them. The CDR3 sequence is 15 residues long. Per germline, CDR1 MDHEN and CDR2 SYDVKM. Study-wide results and caveats: By a later analysis, the bulk of CMV-associated TCR beta chains appeared HLA-restricted. There were reportedly fewer N-insertions in an Asian-associated ancestry cluster than the roughly 700-donor mean, in a later analysis.

Primers: 60 Vbeta forward and 13 Jbeta reverse. Generated by immunoSEQ multiplex PCR, the TCRdb table keeps only in-frame clones and is missing some. The sample has 110,000 or so clones, 82% seen once. The chain employs TRBV28 and TRBJ1-3; D unclear. The TCR comes from a woman aged 18-35 years in good health and CMV-seronegative. Sequencing was done on a sample of PBMCs. CDR3 in amino acids: CASSFPGRSGNTIYF. CDR3 nucleotide sequence: TGTGCCAGCAGTTTCCCGGGTCGCTCTGGAAACACCATATATTTT.